This TCR beta chain emerged from a study of shared clonotypes between healthy human individuals. The length of the CDR3 is 14 residues. V was trimmed by 2 bases and J by 0 bases, leaving 7 bases between them. Germline loops: CDR1 MNHEY, CDR2 SMNVEV (reference sequence). CD45RO-negative, CCR7-selected cells formed the naive CD8 fraction, which excluded terminally differentiated effector memory CD45RA+ cells. Study outcomes and limitations: Limitation of the genetic and exposure-history diversity represented came from the few donors.

TCRdb's copy holds only in-frame clones and misses some; the assay was immunoSEQ multiplex PCR. The sample records around 2,100,000 clones, 85% to 95% being singletons. Comments on this clone: Its antigen remains unidentified.

Sequenced material: naive CD8+ T cells sorted from blood. This receptor was obtained from a man aged 18-30 years in good health. The chain combines TRBV27 with TRBJ1-1; no clear D. CDR3: CASSLISMNTEAFF. CDR3 bases: TGTGCCAGCAGTTTAATCTCGATGAACACTGAAGCTTTCTTT.